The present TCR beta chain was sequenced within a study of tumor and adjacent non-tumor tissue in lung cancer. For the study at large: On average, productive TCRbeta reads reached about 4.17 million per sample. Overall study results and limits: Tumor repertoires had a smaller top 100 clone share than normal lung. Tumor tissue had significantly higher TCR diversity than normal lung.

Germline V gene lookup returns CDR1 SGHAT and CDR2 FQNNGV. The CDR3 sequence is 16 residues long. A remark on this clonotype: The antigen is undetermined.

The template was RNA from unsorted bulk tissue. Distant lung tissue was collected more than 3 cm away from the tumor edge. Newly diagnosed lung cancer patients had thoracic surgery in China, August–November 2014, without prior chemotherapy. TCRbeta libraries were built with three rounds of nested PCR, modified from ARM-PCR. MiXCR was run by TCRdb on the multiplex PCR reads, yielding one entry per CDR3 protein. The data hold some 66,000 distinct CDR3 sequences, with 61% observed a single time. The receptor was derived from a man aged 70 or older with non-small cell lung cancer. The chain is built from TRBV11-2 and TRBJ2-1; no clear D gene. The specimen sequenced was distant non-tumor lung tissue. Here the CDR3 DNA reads TGTGCTAGCCGCCCCCTGAGCAGGTTAGCCCACAGTGAGCAGTTCTTC. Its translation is CASRPLSRLAHSEQFF.